The 31 T cell receptor beta chains below come from one sample, sequenced in a study of T cell responses to AZD1222 COVID-19 vaccine. Generated by immunoSEQ multiplex PCR, the TCRdb table keeps only in-frame clones and is missing some. The sample has tens of thousands of clones; nearly 90% are singletons. The sample in question was peripheral blood, obtained on day 0 of AZD1222 vaccination. The receptors were gathered from an adult in good health.

V gene TRBV29-1 combines with J gene TRBJ1-2; weak D call: TRBD1 (5 bases). V gave up 7 bases and J gave up 3 bases, with 12 bases separating them. CDR3 length: 12 residues. Germline CDR1 is SQVTM and CDR2 is ANQGSEA. The CDR3 spells CSARDGDYGYTF. CDR3 in DNA: TGCAGCGCCCGGGACGGGGACTATGGCTACACCTTC.

Details on this clone: This CDR3 is also generated by other DNA sequences in the sample. The chain is built from TRBV7-9 and TRBJ1-1; D is uncertain. The CDR3 runs to 13 residues. V dropped 6 bases and J dropped 0 bases, with 8 bases sitting between them. CDR1 and CDR2 (germline): SEHNR, FQNEAQ (reference sequence). The CDR3 DNA is TGTGCCAGCAGGGCAACAGTGAACACTGAAGCTTTCTTT. Protein sequence: CASRATVNTEAFF. The complete variable domain, with remaining parts taken from reference TRBV7-9 and TRBJ1-1, reads DTGVSQNPRHKITKRGQNVTFRCDPISEHNRLYWYRQTLGQGPEFLTYFQNEAQLEKSRLLSDRFSAERPKGSFSTLEIQRTEQGDSAMYLCASRATVNTEAFFGQGTRLTVV.

The CDR3 reads CASSFVGTGNEQYF. The CDR3, as DNA: TGTGCCAGCAGCTTCGTCGGGACAGGAAACGAGCAGTACTTC. This sequence joins TRBV7-9 and TRBJ2-7; TRBD1 agrees at 8 bases. CDR1 and CDR2 (germline): SEHNR, FQNEAQ (reference sequence). The ends lost 3 bases at V and 5 bases at J; junction bases unmatched: 6. This CDR3 has 14 amino acids.

V and J are TRBV7-6 and TRBJ1-6; possibly TRBD1 for D (6 bases). Germline V gives CDR1 SGHVS, CDR2 FNYEAQ. Trimming took off 1 base at V and 6 bases at J, with 7 bases between the two ends. This CDR3 comprises 14 residues. The CDR3 DNA sequence: TGTGCCAGCAGCTTAGAAGGGGGTAATTCACCCCTCCACTTT. This encodes CASSLEGGNSPLHF. The complete variable domain, with remaining parts taken from reference TRBV7-6 and TRBJ1-6, reads GAGVSQSPRYKVTKRGQDVALRCDPISGHVSLYWYRQALGQGPEFLTYFNYEAQQDKSGLPNDRFSAERPEGSISTLTIQRTEQRDSAMYRCASSLEGGNSPLHFGNGTRLTVT.

CDR3 sequence reads: CASSFNPGGLETQYF. The CDR3 DNA sequence: TGTGCCAGCAGCTTTAACCCCGGGGGCCTGGAGACCCAGTACTTC. The chain combines TRBV11-2 with TRBJ2-5, with D possibly being TRBD1 or TRBD2 (6 bases each). Germline values: CDR1 SGHAT, CDR2 FQNNGV. Trimming cost V 3 bases and J 5 bases, with 16 bases left between them. This CDR3 is built from 15 residues.

The rearrangement uses TRBV6-5 and TRBJ1-2; 8 positions agree with TRBD1. CDR3 size: 15 residues. V dropped 8 bases and J dropped 5; count of bases not matched to a gene: 13. Germline CDR1 MNHEY, CDR2 SVGAGI. The CDR3 loop reads CASSPTTGVGYGYTF. CDR3 DNA sequence: TGTGCCAGCTCCCCCACGACAGGGGTGGGGTATGGCTACACCTTC.

The CDR3 protein is CASSLSPGLETQYF. The CDR3 DNA follows: TGTGCCAGCAGCTTATCCCCGGGGTTGGAGACCCAGTACTTC. The chain couples TRBV7-8 to TRBJ2-5, with D possibly TRBD2 on 5 matching bases. Germline CDR1 is SGHVS and CDR2 is FQNEAQ. The CDR3 runs to 14 residues. The V gene lost 2 bases and the J gene lost 5 bases, with 12 bases spanning the gap.

The J gene is TRBJ1-1, the V gene TRBV29-1; TRBD1 is a possible D gene (5 bases). The CDR3 totals 13 residues. Per the germline V gene, CDR1 is SQVTM and CDR2 is ANQGSEA. V was pared by 3 bases and J by 6 bases, with 14 bases between. CDR3 DNA: TGCAGCGTTGAGGTACAGGCTAAGGCTGAAGCTTTCTTT. Encoded protein: CSVEVQAKAEAFF.

The chain employs TRBV7-2 and TRBJ1-2, with a tentative D call TRBD1 (6 bases). V was cut by 1 base and J by 2 bases, with 14 bases left in between. Germline CDR1 SGHTA, CDR2 FQGNSA. CDR3 length equals 16 residues. The CDR3 is CASSLGGTLRNYGYTF. CDR3 sequence (DNA): TGTGCCAGCAGCTTAGGCGGGACACTGAGGAACTATGGCTACACCTTC.

Only one count was recorded for this clone. The chain recombines TRBV4-3 with TRBJ1-3; TRBD1 matches at 7 bases. The CDR3 runs to 16 residues. CDR1 LGHNA and CDR2 YSLEER come from the germline V gene. Trimming took 1 base from V and 2 from J; bases not matched to a gene: 5. CDR3 coding DNA: TGCGCCAGCAGCCAAGCTGGGACAGCAGCTGGAAACACCATATATTTT. Its protein product is CASSQAGTAAGNTIYF.

The CDR3 region is CASSYDRGTYQGAFF. The CDR3 DNA reads TGTGCCAGCAGTTACGACAGAGGGACATATCAGGGAGCTTTCTTT. This sequence joins TRBV6-5 and TRBJ1-1; possibly TRBD1 for D (6 bases). With 2 bases removed from V and 10 bases from J, the gap between germline ends came to 20 bases. The CDR3 extends over 15 amino acids. Germline V lookup: CDR1 MNHEY, CDR2 SVGAGI.

The DNA of the CDR3 is TGTGCCAGCAGACAAGCTATGGGGGCCGGGGAGCTGTTTTTT. Protein sequence: CASRQAMGAGELFF. The chain links TRBV7-9 to TRBJ2-2, with D tentatively TRBD1 or TRBD2 (5 bases each). The CDR3 consists of 14 residues. Trimming left V 6 bases short and J 6 bases short, with 14 bases between. Germline assignment: CDR1 SEHNR and CDR2 FQNEAQ (reference sequence). Full variable domain (remainder filled in from reference TRBV7-9 and TRBJ2-2): DTGVSQNPRHKITKRGQNVTFRCDPISEHNRLYWYRQTLGQGPEFLTYFQNEAQLEKSRLLSDRFSAERPKGSFSTLEIQRTEQGDSAMYLCASRQAMGAGELFFGEGSRLTVL.

This clone was observed a single time. The rearrangement links TRBV13 to TRBJ2-2; 8 bases are a match to TRBD1. The CDR3 runs to 17 residues. With V trimmed by 5 bases and J by 5 bases, 13 bases remained unmatched. CDR1 and CDR2 (germline): PRHDT, FYEKMQ (reference sequence). The CDR3 DNA reads TGTGCCAGCAGCCCGTTGGGACAGGAGGGATTAACCGGGGAGCTGTTTTTT. It yields the protein CASSPLGQEGLTGELFF.

The chain carries TRBV7-6 and TRBJ1-1; tentative D call: TRBD1 (5 bases). The CDR3 consists of 13 residues. Trimming removed 3 bases at V and 4 bases at J, with 9 bases between. CDR1 and CDR2 (germline): SGHVS, FNYEAQ. The CDR3 sequence is CASSLQGITEAFF. Written as DNA, the CDR3 is TGTGCCAGCAGCTTGCAGGGAATCACTGAAGCTTTCTTT.

Here the CDR3 DNA reads TGTGCCAGCAGCTCACGCAGGACCTACGAGCAGTACTTC. It yields the protein CASSSRRTYEQYF. The rearrangement uses TRBV5-6 and TRBJ2-7; D gene uncertain. V was pared by 3 bases and J by 2 bases, with 9 bases between. This CDR3 has 13 amino acids. The germline CDR1 and CDR2 sequences are SGHDT and YYEEEE. Together with reference TRBV5-6 and TRBJ2-7, the CDR3 gives the full variable domain: DAGVTQSPTHLIKTRGQQVTLRCSPKSGHDTVSWYQQALGQGPQFIFQYYEEEERQRGNFPDRFSGHQFPNYSSELNVNALLLGDSALYLCASSSRRTYEQYFGPGTRLTVT.

The table lists this clone with a count of one. CDR3: CASSSGRGASYNEQFF. The CDR3 bases are TGTGCCAGCAGCTCTGGCAGGGGGGCCTCGTACAATGAGCAGTTCTTC. The chain combines TRBV7-3 with TRBJ2-1; a weak D match, TRBD1 (7 bases). The V end was cut by 4 bases, the J end by 4 bases, with 17 bases between. The V gene's germline CDR1 is SGHTA and CDR2 FQGTGA. The CDR3 is 16 amino acids.

As concerns this clone: Additional DNA sequences in this sample encode the identical CDR3. V gene TRBV6-2 or TRBV6-3 combines with J gene TRBJ1-1; TRBD1 might be the D (5 bases). Looked up from germline, CDR1 is MNHEY and CDR2 is SVGEGT. This CDR3 is 13 amino acids long. V was cut by 0 bases and J by 4 bases, with 6 bases left in between. CDR3 residues: CASSYSGATEAFF. CDR3 nucleotides: TGTGCCAGCAGTTACTCAGGGGCCACTGAAGCTTTCTTT.

V is TRBV2 and J is TRBJ2-2; D remains unclear. The CDR3 loop spans 12 amino acids. V was trimmed by 4 bases and J by 7 bases, leaving 7 bases between them. The germline gives CDR1 SNHLY, CDR2 FYNNEI. CDR3 sequence (DNA): TGTGCCAGCAGTGCGCTTATCGGGGAGCTGTTTTTT. Its translation: CASSALIGELFF. The variable domain in full, with the rest retrieved from reference TRBV2 and TRBJ2-2, is EPEVTQTPSHQVTQMGQEVILRCVPISNHLYFYWYRQILGQKVEFLVSFYNNEISEKSEIFDDQFSVERPDGSNFTLKIRSTKLEDSAMYFCASSALIGELFFGEGSRLTVL.

The chain carries TRBV7-3 and TRBJ2-2; possible D gene TRBD2, 7 bases. The CDR3 runs 14 residues. Germline CDR1 SGHTA, CDR2 FQGTGA. Trimming stripped 7 bases from V and 2 bases from J, with 11 bases between. CDR3 in DNA: TGTGCCAGCAACGGGGGGCCAAACACCGGGGAGCTGTTTTTT. Encoded protein: CASNGGPNTGELFF.

The V and J genes are TRBV5-8 and TRBJ1-1; D is uncertain. The CDR3 totals 12 residues. In germline, CDR1 is SGHTS, CDR2 YDEGEE. The V end lost 3 bases, the J end lost 6 bases, and 9 bases lay between the germline ends. The CDR3, as DNA: TGTGCCAGCAGCTGGGGTAGGGCTGAAGCTTTCTTT. This gives the protein CASSWGRAEAFF.

The chain employs TRBV6-5 and TRBJ1-6; TRBD1 is a possible D gene (5 bases). This CDR3 is 14 amino acids long. Germline CDR1 is MNHEY and CDR2 is SVGAGI. Trimming left V 10 bases short and J 10 bases short, with 20 bases between. The CDR3 DNA follows: TGTGCCACCCACCGGGACGCCCTACGATCACCCCTCCACTTT. Encoded protein: CATHRDALRSPLHF.

The chain couples TRBV5-8 to TRBJ2-1; tentative D call: TRBD1 (7 bases). V dropped 6 bases and J dropped 2 bases, with 21 bases sitting between them. CDR3 length: 17 residues. Germline V CDR1 and CDR2: SGHTS, YDEGEE. CDR3 DNA sequence: TGTGCCAGCACCCCAGGGGGGACAACAGGGCCCTACAATGAGCAGTTCTTC. It is translated as CASTPGGTTGPYNEQFF.

This clone has just one count. V usage is TRBV5-1 and J usage is TRBJ2-7; a weak D match, TRBD2 (5 bases). Trimming took 7 bases from V and 7 from J, leaving 21 bases between them. CDR3 length equals 14 residues. In germline, CDR1 is SGHRS, CDR2 YFSETQ. The CDR3 DNA sequence: TGCGCCAGCGGACCGGGGATATCCCGATATGAGCAGTACTTC. Encoded protein: CASGPGISRYEQYF.

Only one count was recorded for this clone. The V and J genes are TRBV18 and TRBJ2-5; D is possibly TRBD1 (6 bases). Trimming stripped 3 bases from V and 2 bases from J, with 7 bases between. The CDR3 runs to 13 residues. Per germline, CDR1 KGHSH and CDR2 LQKENI. The CDR3, as DNA: TGTGCCAGCTCACCGGACAGACAAGAGACCCAGTACTTC. Amino acid sequence: CASSPDRQETQYF. The entire variable domain, with the rest obtained from reference TRBV18 and TRBJ2-5, is as follows: NAGVMQNPRHLVRRRGQEARLRCSPMKGHSHVYWYRQLPEEGLKFMVYLQKENIIDESGMPKERFSAEFPKEGPSILRIQQVVRGDSAAYFCASSPDRQETQYFGPGTRLLVL.

The chain carries TRBV30 and TRBJ1-5; D is possibly TRBD1 (6 bases). V lost 2 bases, J lost 2 bases, and 10 bases lay in between. The germline gives CDR1 GTSNPN, CDR2 SVGIG (reference sequence). The CDR3 extends over 14 amino acids. CDR3 amino acids: CAWSTQGGNQPQHF. CDR3 bases: TGTGCCTGGAGTACACAGGGTGGCAATCAGCCCCAGCATTTT.

The chain recombines TRBV5-1 with TRBJ1-1; 10 bases are a match to TRBD1. This CDR3 region has 14 residues. The germline gives CDR1 SGHRS, CDR2 YFSETQ. V lost 5 bases, J lost 11 bases, and 12 bases stayed unmatched. In DNA, the CDR3 is TGCGCCAGCAGACAACCCCCGGGACAGGGGTATGCTTTCTTT. It encodes CASRQPPGQGYAFF.

The rearrangement links TRBV5-1 to TRBJ1-5; 7 positions match TRBD1. CDR1 and CDR2 from the germline V gene are SGHRS and YFSETQ. CDR3 length: 16 amino acids. The CDR3: CGALPNRQGSGQPQHF. CDR3 bases: TGCGGAGCTCTACCCAATCGACAGGGATCGGGTCAGCCCCAGCATTTT.

The V call is TRBV29-1, the J call TRBJ2-1; 9 nucleotides match TRBD2. V was pared by 6 bases and J by 6 bases, with 3 bases of the junction left unmatched. There are 12 residues in the CDR3. Germline V lookup: CDR1 SQVTM, CDR2 ANQGSEA. CDR3 in DNA: TGCAGCGTGCTGCGGGGGGGCAATGAGCAGTTCTTC. It is translated as CSVLRGGNEQFF.

This sequence joins TRBV18 and TRBJ2-7; D perhaps matches TRBD2 (5 bases). Trimming pared 2 bases from V and 3 bases from J, leaving 14 bases between. Germline V CDR1 and CDR2: KGHSH, LQKENI. The CDR3 is 15 residues long. The CDR3 region has the DNA TGTGCCAGCTCACCAGGGAGCAATTGGAACTACGAGCAGTACTTC. As protein: CASSPGSNWNYEQYF. The full variable domain, rest sourced from reference TRBV18 and TRBJ2-7, is NAGVMQNPRHLVRRRGQEARLRCSPMKGHSHVYWYRQLPEEGLKFMVYLQKENIIDESGMPKERFSAEFPKEGPSILRIQQVVRGDSAAYFCASSPGSNWNYEQYFGPGTRLTVT.

The chain joins TRBV3-1 (or the pseudogene TRBV3-2) to TRBJ1-2; D is unclear. CDR1 is LGHDT and CDR2 is YNNKEL in the germline V gene (reference sequence). The CDR3 covers 12 residues. Trimming left V 2 bases short and J 4 bases short, with 5 bases between. The CDR3 nucleotides are TGTGCCAGCAGCCAACCCGGCTATGGCTACACCTTC. Protein product: CASSQPGYGYTF.

The gene calls are TRBV19 and TRBJ1-3; 8 bases are a match to TRBD1. The V and J ends lost 6 bases and 4 bases, in that order; junction bases with no gene match: 11. Germline V lookup: CDR1 LNHDA, CDR2 SQIVND (reference sequence). This CDR3 spans 16 amino acids. CDR3 loop: CASRSGRTGLGNTIYF. The CDR3 DNA sequence: TGTGCCAGTAGATCTGGCAGGACAGGGCTCGGAAACACCATATATTTT.